One sample yielded the 13 T cell receptor beta chains listed below, sequenced in a study of cytomegalovirus exposure and HLA in healthy donors. Researchers ran the PCR with 60 Vbeta and 13 Jbeta primers. Repertoires were generated with immunoSEQ multiplex PCR, while TCRdb's copy carries only in-frame clones and drops some. Found here are over 150,000 clones, about 77% of them singletons; the top ten hold around 2.8%. The specimen sequenced was PBMCs. The receptors shown here come from a woman between 35 and 50 years old in good health and CMV-seropositive.

The gene calls are TRBV5-5 and TRBJ1-1; 9 bases align to TRBD1. V dropped 3 bases and J dropped 4; count of bases not matched to a gene: 4. The V gene's germline CDR1 is SGHKS and CDR2 YYEKEE (reference sequence). The CDR3 loop spans 14 amino acids. As DNA, the CDR3 is TGTGCCAGCAGCTCCCTGACAGGGGGCACTGAAGCTTTCTTT. It specifies CASSSLTGGTEAFF. The whole variable domain, filled in from reference TRBV5-5 and TRBJ1-1, reads DAGVTQSPTHLIKTRGQQVTLRCSPISGHKSVSWYQQVLGQGPQFIFQYYEKEERGRGNFPDRFSARQFPNYSSELNVNALLLGDSALYLCASSSLTGGTEAFFGQGTRLTVV.

The CDR3 region is CASSPGTSSTDTQYF. The CDR3 DNA follows: TGTGCCAGCAGCCCCGGGACATCTAGCACAGATACGCAGTATTTT. The chain recombines TRBV5-4 with TRBJ2-3; a weak D match, TRBD1 (6 bases). V lost 4 bases to trimming and J lost 0 bases, with 12 bases between them. Germline-derived CDR1 and CDR2 are SGHNT and YYREEE (reference sequence). The CDR3 spans 15 residues.

V and J are TRBV5-1 and TRBJ2-3, with 9 nucleotides matching TRBD2. Germline CDR1 SGHRS, CDR2 YFSETQ. V trimming: 7 bases; J trimming: 1 base; junction bases outside the gene matches: 1. The CDR3 has 13 amino acids. CDR3 residues: CASASGGTDTQYF. DNA for the CDR3: TGCGCCAGCGCTAGCGGGGGCACAGATACGCAGTATTTT.

The sample holds one count of this clone. The gene calls are TRBV9 and TRBJ2-7; D possibly corresponds to TRBD1 (6 bases). Germline assignment: CDR1 SGDLS and CDR2 YYNGEE. The length of the CDR3 is 14 residues. V lost 0 bases and J lost 5, with 12 bases in between. The CDR3 DNA sequence: TGTGCCAGCAGCGTAGGTAACAGGGAACACGAGCAGTACTTC. It is translated as CASSVGNREHEQYF.

The chain uses TRBV2 and TRBJ2-4; D not certain. V was clipped by 4 bases and J by 7 bases, with 14 bases between them. In germline, CDR1 is SNHLY, CDR2 FYNNEI. CDR3 length: 14 residues. CDR3 residues: CASSGNSNTNIQYF. The DNA for the CDR3 is TGTGCCAGCAGTGGAAACAGTAATACGAACATTCAGTACTTC.

The chain is built from TRBV6-1 and TRBJ1-1; D remains unclear. V lost 6 bases and J lost 0, with 8 bases in between. This CDR3 is 13 amino acids long. The germline V gene has CDR1 MNHNS and CDR2 SASEGT. As DNA, the CDR3 is TGTGCCAGCAGGGCTGTAATGAACACTGAAGCTTTCTTT. Amino acids: CASRAVMNTEAFF.

This clone was recorded a few times. The CDR3 here is CATSRDSGVSYEQYF. CDR3 nucleotide sequence: TGTGCCACCAGCAGAGATTCGGGGGTTTCCTACGAGCAGTACTTC. This chain links TRBV15 with TRBJ2-7; D perhaps matches TRBD2 (6 bases). V dropped 0 bases and J dropped 1 base, with 10 bases sitting between them. Per germline, CDR1 LNHNV and CDR2 YYDKDF (reference sequence). The CDR3 is made up of 15 amino acids.

The rearrangement joins TRBV27 to TRBJ2-2; D uncertain. This CDR3 is 13 amino acids long. V lost 6 bases and J lost 7, with 12 bases in between. Looked up from germline, CDR1 is MNHEY and CDR2 is SMNVEV (reference sequence). CDR3 loop: CASRGVLGGELFF. The CDR3 coding sequence is TGTGCCAGCAGGGGCGTTCTTGGCGGGGAGCTGTTTTTT.

V is TRBV7-9 and J is TRBJ2-3; TRBD2 matches 15 bases. Germline V gives CDR1 SEHNR, CDR2 FQNEAQ (reference sequence). J was trimmed by 3 bases and V by 0 bases; bases with no gene match: 1. CDR3 length equals 17 residues. This CDR3 reads CASSLAGLAGGTDTQYF. In DNA, the CDR3 is TGTGCCAGCAGCTTAGCGGGACTAGCGGGGGGAACAGATACGCAGTATTTT.

The rearrangement uses TRBV7-9 and TRBJ2-3; TRBD2 agrees at 16 bases. Germline CDR1 and CDR2: SEHNR and FQNEAQ (reference sequence). V was pared by 5 bases and J by 5 bases, with 4 bases of the junction left unmatched. The CDR3 is 16 amino acids. CDR3 loop: CASSRGLAGGLDTQYF. The CDR3 nucleotides are TGTGCCAGCAGCCGGGGACTAGCGGGAGGGCTAGATACGCAGTATTTT.

The rearrangement links TRBV10-1 to TRBJ2-2, with a possible D match to TRBD2 (6 bases). Germline CDR1 and CDR2: WNHNN and SYGVQD (reference sequence). The ends were cut back, 6 bases at V and 2 bases at J, with 10 bases in the middle. The CDR3 is 14 amino acids. The CDR3 sequence: CASRRTSNTGELFF. The CDR3 nucleotides are TGCGCCAGCAGACGAACTAGCAACACCGGGGAGCTGTTTTTT.

This chain joins TRBV7-9 and TRBJ2-2; 8 bases are shared with TRBD1. In germline, CDR1 is SEHNR, CDR2 FQNEAQ (reference sequence). The CDR3 is 16 amino acids. V gave up 5 bases and J gave up 0 bases; unmatched junction bases: 5. CDR3 sequence reads: CASSTWTGPNTGELFF. In nucleotides, the CDR3 is TGTGCCAGCAGCACCTGGACAGGGCCGAACACCGGGGAGCTGTTTTTT.

The chain employs TRBV5-4 and TRBJ2-6; D is ambiguous. CDR3 length: 15 residues. The V gene's germline CDR1 is SGHNT and CDR2 YYREEE (reference sequence). V gave up 4 bases and J gave up 0 bases, with 8 bases separating them. CDR3: CASSPRISGANVLTF. The CDR3 bases are TGTGCCAGCAGCCCGCGTATCTCTGGGGCCAACGTCCTGACTTTC.